This T cell receptor (beta chain) was profiled in a study of T cell responses to AZD1222 COVID-19 vaccine. Regarding the study as a whole: Scientists sampled the repertoires only once the peak T cell response had passed. Unmutated variant regions are reportedly the target of nearly half of TCRs that are spike-specific. Just a handful of AZD1222 recipients tested seropositive at baseline.

Repertoires were generated with immunoSEQ multiplex PCR, while TCRdb's copy carries only in-frame clones and drops some. The sample contains about 190,000 clones, roughly 91% of which appear only once. The CDR3 is 16 amino acids. Trimming took off 6 bases at V and 0 bases at J, with 15 bases between the two ends. The germline CDR1 and CDR2 sequences are LNHDA and SQIVND (reference sequence). With regard to this clone: What it binds is not known.

This sample comprised peripheral blood, obtained on day 0 of AZD1222 vaccination. The TCR was taken from an adult in good health. This chain joins TRBV19 and TRBJ2-1, with TRBD1 as a possible D gene (6 bases). CDR3 region: CASRSYRASSYNEQFF. In DNA, the CDR3 is TGTGCCAGTAGGTCGTACAGGGCGAGCTCCTACAATGAGCAGTTCTTC.